What follows describes a single T cell receptor (beta chain). The germline V gene encodes CDR1 MNHEY and CDR2 SVGAGI. The CDR3 is 13 amino acids. The V end lost 6 bases, the J end lost 10 bases, and 13 bases lay between the germline ends. This sample was included in a study of shared clonotypes between healthy human individuals. TCRdb keeps only in-frame clones here, not all; method: immunoSEQ multiplex PCR. The sample has approximately 2.4 million clones, approximately 95% seen once. This sequence was found in a man aged 18 to 30 in good health. What was sequenced was naive CD4+ T cells sorted from blood. Subset reported: CD45RA+ positively selected. The rearrangement links TRBV6-5 to TRBJ1-6, with D unresolved. The CDR3 nucleotides are TGTGCCAGCAGCAACAAAGGTAGCTCACCCCTCCACTTT. It yields the protein CASSNKGSSPLHF.